Listed below are T cell receptor beta chains from one sample, sequenced in a study of blood T cell repertoires in COVID-19. TCRdb's table, derived via immunoSEQ multiplex PCR, lists solely in-frame clones and lacks some. The sample has 120,000 or so clones; about 88% are singletons. The sequenced material came from peripheral blood. These receptors all come from a human donor in a cohort sampled during active COVID-19. The CDR3 runs from the conserved cysteine through the conserved F or W.

j_call | v_call | cdr3_aa
TRBJ1-2 | TRBV6-2/TRBV6-3 | CASSIYPGQAGGYTF
TRBJ2-5 | TRBV6-5 | CASSYREGETQYF
TRBJ1-6 | TRBV2 | CASKAEFNSPLHF
TRBJ2-5 | TRBV27 | CASSLRQAQETQYF
TRBJ1-1 | TRBV6-5 | CASTVRENTEAFF
TRBJ2-7 | TRBV6-1 | CASSEGLAGNSYEQYF
TRBJ1-5 | TRBV14 | CASSQDTRARPNQPQHF
TRBJ1-3 | TRBV4-1 | CASSQDRGKFSGNTIYF
TRBJ2-3 | TRBV5-6 | CASSPTSKFTDTQYF
TRBJ2-7 | TRBV28 | CASSSKAGPSYEQYF
TRBJ2-1 | TRBV10-1 | CASSEGTSFDEQFF
TRBJ2-7 | TRBV10-2 | CASSARSYEQYF
TRBJ2-1 | TRBV5-5 | CASSLLNIKGNEQFF
TRBJ1-2 | TRBV6-2/TRBV6-3 | CASSYVHGGAQGYTF
TRBJ2-2 | TRBV6-7 | CASTGTINTGELFF
TRBJ2-1 | TRBV5-4 | CASSLTGGSYNEQFF
TRBJ2-7 | TRBV7-2 | CASSLGGRGTIEQYF
TRBJ2-7 | TRBV23-1 | CASSRTQDPLAYEQYF
TRBJ1-4 | TRBV27 | CASSYVGGRDEKLFF
TRBJ2-3 | TRBV5-1 | CASSLLDPRSPTDTQYF
TRBJ2-3 | TRBV12-5 | CASGLPPSGGLYF
TRBJ2-2 | TRBV14 | CASSPTGFTGELFF
TRBJ2-3 | TRBV5-4 | CASSLASGRPSTDTQYF
TRBJ2-5 | TRBV9 | CASNAAGFGETQYF
TRBJ2-2 | TRBV9 | CASTGTSGEGTGELFF
TRBJ2-1 | TRBV6-5 | CAATASGYNEQFF
TRBJ1-1 | TRBV28 | CASTPGQSPEAFF
TRBJ2-3 | TRBV7-2 | CASSFLRDTQYF
TRBJ2-3 | TRBV21-1 | CASLGGTDTQYF
TRBJ1-2 | TRBV2 | CASSEALRETPNGGYTF
TRBJ2-7 | TRBV5-4 | CASSSGLAGDEQYF
TRBJ2-7 | TRBV6-6 | CASSYSSSGREQYF
TRBJ1-6 | TRBV29-1 | CSVLTGQGSPLHF
TRBJ1-6 | TRBV5-6 | CASSFGRSSPLHF
TRBJ2-3 | TRBV24-1 | CATDSGRRGDTQYF
TRBJ2-1 | TRBV28 | CASSLVASGRSYNEQFF
TRBJ2-7 | TRBV3-1/TRBV3-2 | CASSQDGSSYEQYF
TRBJ2-1 | TRBV3-1/TRBV3-2 | CASSQGLAGGGEQFF
TRBJ1-1 | TRBV7-9 | CASTGRNTEAFF
TRBJ1-2 | TRBV18 | CASSSGQGGYTF
TRBJ2-3 | TRBV3-1/TRBV3-2 | CASSHSGITSTDTQYF
TRBJ1-5 | TRBV6-5 | CASSQGQYSNQPQHF
TRBJ1-5 | TRBV7-9 | CASSLPGGNQPQHF
TRBJ1-5 | TRBV25-1 | CASSESRVSGQPQHF
TRBJ2-7 | TRBV5-1 | CASSLGTGPSYEQYF
TRBJ1-1 | TRBV15 | CATSITQGLNTEAFF
TRBJ2-7 | TRBV9 | CASSPGPNRGPYEQYF
TRBJ2-5 | TRBV7-9 | CASSFGQTRTRQETQYF
TRBJ2-7 | TRBV11-2 | CASSVTGTGSYEQYF
TRBJ2-7 | TRBV6-5 | CASSSRDTPYEQYF
TRBJ1-5 | TRBV15 | CATTYSRGSYQPQHF
TRBJ1-4 | TRBV28 | CASRVRDEKLFF
TRBJ2-7 | TRBV7-2 | CASSLAGTGTYEQYF
TRBJ2-1 | TRBV5-1 | CASSPRTGGAYNEQFF